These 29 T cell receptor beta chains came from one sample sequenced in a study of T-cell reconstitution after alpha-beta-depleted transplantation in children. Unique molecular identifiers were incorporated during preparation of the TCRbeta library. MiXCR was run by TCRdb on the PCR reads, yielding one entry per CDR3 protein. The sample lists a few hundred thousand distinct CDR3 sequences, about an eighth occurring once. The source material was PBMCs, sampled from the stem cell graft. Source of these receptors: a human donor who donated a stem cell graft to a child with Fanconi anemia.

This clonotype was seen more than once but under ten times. In DNA form, the CDR3 reads TGTGCCAGCAGTGACTTACCCGGCGATGGCTACACCTTC. Translating it yields CASSDLPGDGYTF. This chain connects TRBV6-1 to TRBJ1-2; D is ambiguous. V was shortened by 3 bases and J by 6 bases, with 11 bases between the two germline ends. This CDR3 comprises 13 residues. Germline lookup yields CDR1 MNHNS and CDR2 SASEGT.

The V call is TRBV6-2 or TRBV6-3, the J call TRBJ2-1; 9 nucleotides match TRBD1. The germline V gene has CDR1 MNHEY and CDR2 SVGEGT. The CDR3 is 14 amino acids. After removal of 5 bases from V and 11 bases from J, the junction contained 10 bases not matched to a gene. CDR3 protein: CASSIIPGQGKQFF. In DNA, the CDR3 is TGTGCCAGCAGTATAATCCCGGGACAGGGAAAGCAGTTCTTC.

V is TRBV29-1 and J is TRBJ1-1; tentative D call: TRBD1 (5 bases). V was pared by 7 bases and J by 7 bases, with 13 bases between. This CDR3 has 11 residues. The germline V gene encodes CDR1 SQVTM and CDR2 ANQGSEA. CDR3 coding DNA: TGCAGCGCGGCCCGTGGGGGTGAAGCTTTCTTT. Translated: CSAARGGEAFF.

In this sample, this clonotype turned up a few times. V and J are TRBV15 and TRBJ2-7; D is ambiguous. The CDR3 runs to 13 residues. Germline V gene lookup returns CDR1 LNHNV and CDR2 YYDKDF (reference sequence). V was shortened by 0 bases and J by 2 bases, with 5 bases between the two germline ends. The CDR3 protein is CATSRDVPYEQYF. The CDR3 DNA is TGTGCCACCAGCAGAGATGTCCCCTACGAGCAGTACTTC.

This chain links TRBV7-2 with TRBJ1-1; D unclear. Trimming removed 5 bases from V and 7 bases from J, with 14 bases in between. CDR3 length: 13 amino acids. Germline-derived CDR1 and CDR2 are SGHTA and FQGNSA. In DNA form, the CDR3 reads TGTGCCAGCAGCCACACCTGGGCGGATGAAGCTTTCTTT. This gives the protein CASSHTWADEAFF.

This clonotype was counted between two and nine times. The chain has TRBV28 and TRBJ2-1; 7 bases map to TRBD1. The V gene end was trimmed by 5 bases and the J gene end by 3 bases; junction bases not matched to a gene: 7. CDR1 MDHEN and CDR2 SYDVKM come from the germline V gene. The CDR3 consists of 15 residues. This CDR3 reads CASSRGQRFYNEQFF. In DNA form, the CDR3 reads TGTGCCAGCAGTAGGGGACAGAGATTCTACAATGAGCAGTTCTTC.

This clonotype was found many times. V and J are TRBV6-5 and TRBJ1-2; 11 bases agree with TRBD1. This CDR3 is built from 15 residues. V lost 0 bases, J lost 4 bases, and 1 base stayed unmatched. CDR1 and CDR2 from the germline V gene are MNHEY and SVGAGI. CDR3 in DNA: TGTGCCAGCAGTTACTCAGGGACAGGGGGCTATGGCTACACCTTC. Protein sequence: CASSYSGTGGYGYTF.

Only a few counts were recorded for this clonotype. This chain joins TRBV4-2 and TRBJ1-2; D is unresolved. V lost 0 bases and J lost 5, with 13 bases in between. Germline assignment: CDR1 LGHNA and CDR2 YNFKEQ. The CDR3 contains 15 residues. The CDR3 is CASSQDLGPPYGYTF. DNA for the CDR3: TGTGCCAGCAGCCAAGATCTAGGACCTCCGTATGGCTACACCTTC.

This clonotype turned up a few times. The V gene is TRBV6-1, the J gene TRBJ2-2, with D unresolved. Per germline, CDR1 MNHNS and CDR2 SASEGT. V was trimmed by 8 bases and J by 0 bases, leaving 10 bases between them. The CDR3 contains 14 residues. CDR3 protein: CASGGEPNTGELFF. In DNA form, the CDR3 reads TGTGCCAGCGGTGGGGAACCGAACACCGGGGAGCTGTTTTTT.

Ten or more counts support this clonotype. In DNA form, the CDR3 reads TGCGCCAGCAGCCACACACCTTGGGTATTCACAGATACGCAGTATTTT. Residues: CASSHTPWVFTDTQYF. This chain joins TRBV4-3 and TRBJ2-3; no reliable D call. The germline V gene encodes CDR1 LGHNA and CDR2 YSLEER. This CDR3 spans 16 amino acids. Between the trimmed V and J ends, which lost 3 bases and 2 bases, there was a span of 15 bases.

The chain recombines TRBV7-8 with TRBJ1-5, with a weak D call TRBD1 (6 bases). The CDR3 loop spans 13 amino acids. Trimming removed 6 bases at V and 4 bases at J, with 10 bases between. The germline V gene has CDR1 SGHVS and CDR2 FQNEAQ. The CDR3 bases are TGTGCCAGCAGAACAGGGATGAATCAGCCCCAGCATTTT. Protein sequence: CASRTGMNQPQHF.

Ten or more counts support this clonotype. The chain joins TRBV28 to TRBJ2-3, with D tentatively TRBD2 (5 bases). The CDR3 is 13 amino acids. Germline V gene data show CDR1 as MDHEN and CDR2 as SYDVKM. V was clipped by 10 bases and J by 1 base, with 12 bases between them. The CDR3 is CATTTGGTDTQYF. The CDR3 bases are TGTGCCACCACCACCGGGGGCACAGATACGCAGTATTTT.

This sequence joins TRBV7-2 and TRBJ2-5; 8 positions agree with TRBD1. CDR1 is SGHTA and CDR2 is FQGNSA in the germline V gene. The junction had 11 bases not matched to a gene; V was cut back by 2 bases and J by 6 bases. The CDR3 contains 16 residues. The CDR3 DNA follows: TGTGCCAGCAGCTTACCCAGTTCAGGGGGCCGGAAGACCCAGTACTTC. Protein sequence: CASSLPSSGGRKTQYF.

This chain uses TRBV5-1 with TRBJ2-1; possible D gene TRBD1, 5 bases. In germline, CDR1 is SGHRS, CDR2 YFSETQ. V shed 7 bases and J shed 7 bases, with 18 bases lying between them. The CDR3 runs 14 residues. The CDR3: CASATQGVRNEQFF. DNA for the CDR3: TGCGCCAGCGCAACACAAGGGGTACGGAATGAGCAGTTCTTC.

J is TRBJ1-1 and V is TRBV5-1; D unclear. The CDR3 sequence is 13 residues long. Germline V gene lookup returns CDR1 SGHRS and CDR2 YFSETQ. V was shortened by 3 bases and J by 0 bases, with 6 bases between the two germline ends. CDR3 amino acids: CASSSGMNTEAFF. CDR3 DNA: TGCGCCAGCAGCTCCGGGATGAACACTGAAGCTTTCTTT.

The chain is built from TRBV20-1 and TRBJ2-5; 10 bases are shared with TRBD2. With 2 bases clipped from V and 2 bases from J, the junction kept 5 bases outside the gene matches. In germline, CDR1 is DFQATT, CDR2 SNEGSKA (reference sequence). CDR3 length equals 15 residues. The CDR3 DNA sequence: TGCAGTGCTAGACGGCTAGCGGGGGCACAAGAGACCCAGTACTTC. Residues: CSARRLAGAQETQYF.

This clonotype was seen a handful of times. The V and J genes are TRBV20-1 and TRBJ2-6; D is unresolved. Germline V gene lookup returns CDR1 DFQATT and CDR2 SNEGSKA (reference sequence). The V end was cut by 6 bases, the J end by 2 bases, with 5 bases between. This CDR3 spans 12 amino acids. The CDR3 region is CSAEAGANVLTF. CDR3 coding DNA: TGCAGTGCCGAAGCTGGGGCCAACGTCCTGACTTTC.

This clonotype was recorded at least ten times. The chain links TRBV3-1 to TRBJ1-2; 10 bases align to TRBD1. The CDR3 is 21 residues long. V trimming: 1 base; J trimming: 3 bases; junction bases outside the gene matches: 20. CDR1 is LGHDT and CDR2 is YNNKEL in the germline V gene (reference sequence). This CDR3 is CASSQGSDRGFTLRPYYGYTF. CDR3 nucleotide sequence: TGTGCCAGCAGCCAAGGCTCGGACAGGGGGTTTACCTTACGTCCCTACTATGGCTACACCTTC.

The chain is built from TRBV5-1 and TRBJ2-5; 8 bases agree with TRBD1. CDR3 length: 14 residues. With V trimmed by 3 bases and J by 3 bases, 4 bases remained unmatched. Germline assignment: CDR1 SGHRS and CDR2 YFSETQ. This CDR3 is CASSSGQEKETQYF. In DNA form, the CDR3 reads TGCGCCAGCAGCTCGGGACAGGAAAAAGAGACCCAGTACTTC.

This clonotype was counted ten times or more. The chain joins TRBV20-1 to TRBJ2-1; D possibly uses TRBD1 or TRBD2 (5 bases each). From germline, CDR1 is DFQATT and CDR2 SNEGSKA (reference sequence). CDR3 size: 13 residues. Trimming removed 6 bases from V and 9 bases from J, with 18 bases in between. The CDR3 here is CSAFEWGKSEQFF. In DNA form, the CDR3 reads TGCAGTGCATTCGAATGGGGGAAAAGTGAGCAGTTCTTC.

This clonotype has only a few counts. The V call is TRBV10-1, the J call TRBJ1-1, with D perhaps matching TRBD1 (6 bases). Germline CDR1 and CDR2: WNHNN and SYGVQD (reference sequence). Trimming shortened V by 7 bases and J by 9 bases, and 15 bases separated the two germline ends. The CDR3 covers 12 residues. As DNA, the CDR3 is TGCGCCAGCAAGAGCACAGGGACTAAAGCTTTCTTT. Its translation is CASKSTGTKAFF.

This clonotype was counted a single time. The chain's CDR3 is CSASFNEQFF. The CDR3 DNA is TGCAGTGCTAGTTTTAATGAGCAGTTCTTC. V usage is TRBV20-1 and J usage is TRBJ2-1; D is uncertain. CDR1 DFQATT and CDR2 SNEGSKA come from the germline V gene (reference sequence). CDR3 size: 10 residues. Trimming left V 3 bases short and J 7 bases short, with 4 bases between.

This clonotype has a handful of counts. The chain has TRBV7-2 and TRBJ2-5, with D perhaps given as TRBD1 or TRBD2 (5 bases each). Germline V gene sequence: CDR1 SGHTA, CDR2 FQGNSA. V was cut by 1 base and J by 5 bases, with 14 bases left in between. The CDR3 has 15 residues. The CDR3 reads CASSLGPREFETQYF. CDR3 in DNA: TGTGCCAGCAGCTTAGGTCCCAGGGAGTTTGAGACCCAGTACTTC.

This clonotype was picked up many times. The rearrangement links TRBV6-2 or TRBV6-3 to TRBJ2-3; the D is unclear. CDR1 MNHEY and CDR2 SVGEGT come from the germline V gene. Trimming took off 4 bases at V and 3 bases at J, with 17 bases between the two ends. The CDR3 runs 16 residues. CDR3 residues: CASSFDPLQRTDTQYF. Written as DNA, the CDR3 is TGTGCCAGCAGTTTTGACCCCCTTCAGAGGACAGATACGCAGTATTTT.

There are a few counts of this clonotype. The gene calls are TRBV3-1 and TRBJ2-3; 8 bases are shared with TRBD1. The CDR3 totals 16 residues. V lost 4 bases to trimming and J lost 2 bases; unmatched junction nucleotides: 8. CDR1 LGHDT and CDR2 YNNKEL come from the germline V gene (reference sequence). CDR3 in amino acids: CASSLRTGTYTDTQYF. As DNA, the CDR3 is TGTGCCAGCAGCCTTCGGACAGGGACATACACAGATACGCAGTATTTT.

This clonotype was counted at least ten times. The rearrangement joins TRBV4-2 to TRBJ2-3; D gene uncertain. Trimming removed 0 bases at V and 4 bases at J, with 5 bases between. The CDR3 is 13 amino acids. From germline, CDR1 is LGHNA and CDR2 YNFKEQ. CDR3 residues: CASSQDQSDTQYF. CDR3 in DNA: TGTGCCAGCAGCCAAGATCAGTCAGATACGCAGTATTTT.

The CDR3 reads CSVSGGHNSGANVLTF. Here the CDR3 DNA reads TGCAGCGTTTCTGGGGGACACAACTCTGGGGCCAACGTCCTGACTTTC. The chain couples TRBV29-1 to TRBJ2-6; TRBD1 is a possible D gene (6 bases). V was pared by 5 bases and J by 0 bases, with 14 bases between. CDR3 size: 16 residues. The germline CDR1 and CDR2 sequences are SQVTM and ANQGSEA.

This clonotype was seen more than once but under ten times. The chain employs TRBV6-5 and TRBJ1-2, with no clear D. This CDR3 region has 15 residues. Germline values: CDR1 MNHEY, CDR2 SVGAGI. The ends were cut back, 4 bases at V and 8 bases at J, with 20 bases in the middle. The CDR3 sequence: CASSFLEGRYRGYTF. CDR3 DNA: TGTGCCAGCAGTTTTCTGGAGGGAAGGTATCGGGGCTACACCTTC.

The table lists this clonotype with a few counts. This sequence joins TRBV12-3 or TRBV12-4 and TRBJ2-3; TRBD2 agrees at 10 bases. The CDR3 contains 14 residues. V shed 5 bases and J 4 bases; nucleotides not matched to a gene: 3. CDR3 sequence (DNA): TGTGCCAGCAGTAGCGGGGGGGCGGCAGATACGCAGTATTTT. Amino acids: CASSSGGAADTQYF.